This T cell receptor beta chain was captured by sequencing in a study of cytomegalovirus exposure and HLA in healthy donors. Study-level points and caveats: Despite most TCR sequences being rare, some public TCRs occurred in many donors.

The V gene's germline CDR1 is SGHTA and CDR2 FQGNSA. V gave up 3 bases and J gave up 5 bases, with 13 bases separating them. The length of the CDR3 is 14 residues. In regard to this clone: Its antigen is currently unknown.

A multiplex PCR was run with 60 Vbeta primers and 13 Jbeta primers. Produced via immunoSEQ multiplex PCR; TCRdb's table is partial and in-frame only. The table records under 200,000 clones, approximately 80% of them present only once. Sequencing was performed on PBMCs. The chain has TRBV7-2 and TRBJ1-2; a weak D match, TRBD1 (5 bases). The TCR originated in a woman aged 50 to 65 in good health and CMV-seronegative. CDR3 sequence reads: CASSFSPGLYGYTF. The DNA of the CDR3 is TGTGCCAGCAGCTTTTCGCCGGGACTTTATGGCTACACCTTC.